The rows below give T cell receptor beta chains drawn from one sample of a study of T cell changes during pregnancy in multiple sclerosis. Profiling relied on immunoSEQ multiplex PCR, and the TCRdb table lists in-frame clones only, not all of them. The repertoire holds 66,000 or so clones, with 90% to 95% as singletons. The source was CD8+ T cells from peripheral blood mononuclear cells, collected before pregnancy. These receptors all come from a female donor with multiple sclerosis, enrolled in a pregnancy study. CDR3s include the opening cysteine and the closing phenylalanine or tryptophan. A D gene is named only where the DNA matches it firmly. Size tells how often a clone was seen (once, few, many) or the class of an expanded clone, and some rows leave it out.

j_call clone_size v_call d_call cdr3_nt cdr3_aa
TRBJ2-7 NA TRBV7-2 TRBD1 TGTGCCAGCAGCATGGACAGGGGGTTCTCCTACGAGCAGTACTTC CASSMDRGFSYEQYF
TRBJ1-2 NA TRBV4-2 TRBD1 TGTGCCAGCAGCCTCGGACAGGGCCACACCTTC CASSLGQGHTF
TRBJ1-1 once TRBV27 TRBD1 TGTGCCAGCAGTTTAATCGGGACAGGGAACACTGAAGCTTTCTTT CASSLIGTGNTEAFF
TRBJ2-5 NA TRBV6-1 NA TGTGCCAGCAGTGAAGTGGGAAGCGGAGAGACCCAGTACTTC CASSEVGSGETQYF
TRBJ2-1 NA TRBV15 NA TGTGCCACCAGCTTGAGCTCCTACAATGAGCAGTTCTTC CATSLSSYNEQFF
TRBJ2-1 NA TRBV9 NA TGTGCCAGCAGCGTCGGGACAAATAATGAGCAGTTCTTC CASSVGTNNEQFF
TRBJ1-3 NA TRBV5-6 TRBD1 TGTGCCAGCAGCTCCGGGACAGCTGGAAACACCATATATTTT CASSSGTAGNTIYF
TRBJ2-7 NA TRBV5-6 TRBD1 TGTGCCAGCAGCCAGACAGGGGGCATGAACGAGCAGTACTTC CASSQTGGMNEQYF
TRBJ1-6 NA TRBV19 NA TGTGCCAGTAGTATGACTGACCACTATAATTCACCCCTCCACTTT CASSMTDHYNSPLHF
TRBJ2-1 NA TRBV6-4 NA TGTGCCAGCAGCCCCCAGGGGGGCTCCTACAATGAGCAGTTCTTC CASSPQGGSYNEQFF
TRBJ2-2 NA TRBV2 TRBD2 TGTGCCAGCAGTGCGGGGGGACGAAACACCGGGGAGCTGTTTTTT CASSAGGRNTGELFF
TRBJ2-1 NA TRBV5-5 NA TGTGCCAGCAGCTTGGGTACTAGCCCCTCCTACAATGAGCAGTTCTTC CASSLGTSPSYNEQFF
TRBJ2-3 NA TRBV11-2 NA TGTGCCAGCAGCTTCCGGGGTAGGGACACAGATACGCAGTATTTT CASSFRGRDTDTQYF
TRBJ1-2 NA TRBV13 TRBD1 TGTGCCAGCAGCACAACAGGGGATCCTGGCTACACCTTC CASSTTGDPGYTF
TRBJ2-5 NA TRBV2 TRBD1 TGTGCCAACCAGGGGGCCAACCAAGAGACCCAGTACTTC CANQGANQETQYF
TRBJ2-5 NA TRBV29-1 NA TGCAGCGGATTGAGCGGGGAGACCCAGTACTTC CSGLSGETQYF
TRBJ2-7 NA TRBV11-2 NA TGTGCCAGCAGCTCGACTACCTACGAGCAGTACTTC CASSSTTYEQYF
TRBJ1-5 NA TRBV6-6 TRBD1 TGTGCCAGCAGGACAGGGTCGGGCAATCAGCCCCAGCATTTT CASRTGSGNQPQHF
TRBJ1-4 NA TRBV14 NA TGTGCCAGCAGCCAGAGTGAGGACCGAGGGGAAAAACTGTTTTTT CASSQSEDRGEKLFF
TRBJ2-2 NA TRBV4-1 TRBD2 TGCGCCAGCAGCCATATGACTAGCGGGGTTGACACCGGGGAGCTGTTTTTT CASSHMTSGVDTGELFF
TRBJ2-3 NA TRBV28 TRBD2 TGTGCCGGGGCCTGGACTAGCCGCACAGATACGCAGTATTTT CAGAWTSRTDTQYF
TRBJ2-5 NA TRBV7-9 NA TGTGCCAGCAGCCCCCCGGGTCCGCTAAGGGGGAACCAAGAGACCCAGTACTTC CASSPPGPLRGNQETQYF
TRBJ1-2 once TRBV5-5 TRBD1 TGTGCCAGCAGCTTGGGGACAGGGTATGGCTACACCTTC CASSLGTGYGYTF
TRBJ1-6 NA TRBV13 NA TGTGCCAGCAGCTTAGGACATACCGAAAATTCACCCCTCCACTTT CASSLGHTENSPLHF
TRBJ2-7 NA TRBV11-2 TRBD2 TGTGCCAGCGGGGGGGGTCCCTACGAGCAGTACTTC CASGGGPYEQYF
TRBJ2-3 once TRBV9 NA TGTGCCAGCAGCGAAGGAACTAGCATTTCAGATACGCAGTATTTT CASSEGTSISDTQYF
TRBJ2-2 once TRBV25-1 NA TGTGCCAGCAGTGAACGACAAGACAAGAACACCGGGGAGCTGTTTTTT CASSERQDKNTGELFF
TRBJ1-1 NA TRBV5-5 NA TGTGCCAGCAGCTCGGAGGGAGCAGGGTACACTGAAGCTTTCTTT CASSSEGAGYTEAFF
TRBJ1-1 NA TRBV7-8 NA TGTGCCAGCAGCTTTCTCGCGGAGGGGATCACTGAAGCTTTCTTT CASSFLAEGITEAFF
TRBJ2-1 NA TRBV27 TRBD2 TGTGCCAGCAGTCGCGGGGGGGCCAGATACAATGAGCAGTTCTTC CASSRGGARYNEQFF
TRBJ2-2 once TRBV27 NA TGTGCCAGCAGTTGGGCAGGGTCGGCCACCGGGGAGCTGTTTTTT CASSWAGSATGELFF
TRBJ1-1 NA TRBV20-1 NA TGCAGTGCTCCTATTAACACTGAAGCTTTCTTT CSAPINTEAFF
TRBJ2-3 NA TRBV6-5 TRBD2 TGTGCCAGCACCCTGAGCGGGGCAAGCACAGATACGCAGTATTTT CASTLSGASTDTQYF
TRBJ2-7 NA TRBV5-5 TRBD1 TGTGCCAGCAGGCCCTTCGACCGGGACAGGGGCGACGAGCAGTACTTC CASRPFDRDRGDEQYF
TRBJ2-2 once TRBV13 NA TGTGCCAGCAGCTTTCCAGACAGGACCGCGAACACCGGGGAGCTGTTTTTT CASSFPDRTANTGELFF
TRBJ2-2 NA TRBV7-8 NA TGTGCCAGCAGCTTAGTTTCCGAGTTCACCGGGGAGCTGTTTTTT CASSLVSEFTGELFF
TRBJ2-7 NA TRBV27 NA TGTGCCAGCCTCTGGCGGGGAGAGCAGTACTTC CASLWRGEQYF
TRBJ2-1 NA TRBV5-1 TRBD2 TGCGCCAGCAGCTCATCGTTTGGCGGGGGGGCCTACAATGAGCAGTTCTTC CASSSSFGGGAYNEQFF
TRBJ1-4 NA TRBV6-5 NA TGTGCCAGCAGCCTCGGGGGGGGTGGAAAACTGTTTTTT CASSLGGGGKLFF
TRBJ2-7 NA TRBV9 NA TGTGCCAGCAGTGAAGGGGGGGGCCCCTCCTACGAGCAGTACTTC CASSEGGGPSYEQYF
TRBJ1-6 few TRBV18 NA TGTGCCAGCTCACCCAGTGATTATAATTCACCCCTCCACTTT CASSPSDYNSPLHF
TRBJ2-1 NA TRBV7-7 NA TGTGCTAGCAGCAGTCTTGGGGGGTCCAATGAGCAGTTCTTC CASSSLGGSNEQFF
TRBJ2-3 NA TRBV27 TRBD2 TGTGCCAGCAGTATAAACTTAGCGGGGGAATTGGCAGATACGCAGTATTTT CASSINLAGELADTQYF
TRBJ2-2 NA TRBV9 TRBD1 TGTGCCAGCAGCGCCCCGGGACAGGAAGTCACCGGGGAGCTGTTTTTT CASSAPGQEVTGELFF
TRBJ1-2 NA TRBV27 TRBD1 TGTGCCAGCAAACCGCCAGGGGGCCTTAACTATGGCTACACCTTC CASKPPGGLNYGYTF
TRBJ2-6 NA TRBV30 NA TGTGCCTGGAGTGTAGGAGTACCTGGGGCCAACGTCCTGACTTTC CAWSVGVPGANVLTF
TRBJ2-1 NA TRBV19 NA TGTGCCAGTAGCACCGTCGGGGATGAGCAGTTCTTC CASSTVGDEQFF
TRBJ1-2 once TRBV6-5 NA TGTGCCAGCAGTTACAACCGAGACTATGGCTACACCTTC CASSYNRDYGYTF
TRBJ2-1 NA TRBV11-2 TRBD2 TGTGCCAGCAGCTTAGCGATCGGGACTAGCGGGTGGTATGAGCAGTTCTTC CASSLAIGTSGWYEQFF
TRBJ1-1 NA TRBV29-1 NA TGCAGCATTCGAAGAGGGCGGACGGGCACTGAAGCTTTCTTT CSIRRGRTGTEAFF
TRBJ2-3 NA TRBV14 NA TGTGCCAGCAGCCTTGAGAGCATCCTGGATACGCAGTATTTT CASSLESILDTQYF
TRBJ1-1 NA TRBV18 TRBD1 TGTGCCAGCTCACAAGACAGGGCAATTAGGAACACTGAAGCTTTCTTT CASSQDRAIRNTEAFF
TRBJ2-1 NA TRBV19 NA TGTGCCAGTAGTCCCTGGACTGACCTTTCCTACAATGAGCAGTTCTTC CASSPWTDLSYNEQFF
TRBJ2-5 once TRBV1 NA TGCACCAGCAGCCAAGATCCGACTAGCGGGGTTGAGACCCAGTACTTC CTSSQDPTSGVETQYF
TRBJ1-1 NA TRBV15 NA TGTGCCACCAGCAGAGACCGGGGAGTGAACACTGAAGCTTTCTTT CATSRDRGVNTEAFF
TRBJ2-3 NA TRBV2 TRBD1 TGTGCCAGCAGGGGGACAGGGGCAGATACGCAGTATTTT CASRGTGADTQYF